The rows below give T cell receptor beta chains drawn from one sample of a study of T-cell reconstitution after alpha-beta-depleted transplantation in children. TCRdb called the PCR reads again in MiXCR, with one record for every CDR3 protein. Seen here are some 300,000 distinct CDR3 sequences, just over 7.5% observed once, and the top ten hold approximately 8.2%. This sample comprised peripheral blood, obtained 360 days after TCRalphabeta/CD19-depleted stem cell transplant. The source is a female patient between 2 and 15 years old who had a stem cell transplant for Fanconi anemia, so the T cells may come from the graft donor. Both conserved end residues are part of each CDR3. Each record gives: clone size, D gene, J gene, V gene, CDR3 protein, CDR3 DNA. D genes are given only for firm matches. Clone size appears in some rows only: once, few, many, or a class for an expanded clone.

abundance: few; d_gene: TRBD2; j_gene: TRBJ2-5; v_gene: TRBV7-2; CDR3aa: CASSPRGGRETQYF; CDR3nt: TGTGCCAGCAGCCCCCGCGGGGGGAGGGAGACCCAGTACTTC
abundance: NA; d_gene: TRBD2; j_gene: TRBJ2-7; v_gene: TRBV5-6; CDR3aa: CASSLGASGGIYEQYF; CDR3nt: TGTGCCAGCAGCTTGGGGGCTAGCGGGGGGATCTACGAGCAGTACTTC
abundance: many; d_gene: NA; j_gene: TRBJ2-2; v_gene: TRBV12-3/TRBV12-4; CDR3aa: CASRGQNTGELFF; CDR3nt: TGTGCCAGCAGGGGACAGAACACCGGGGAGCTGTTTTTT
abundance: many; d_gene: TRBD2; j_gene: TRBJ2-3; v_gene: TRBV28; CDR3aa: CASSLALAGSLTDTQYF; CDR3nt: TGTGCCAGCAGTTTAGCCCTAGCGGGCAGCCTCACAGATACGCAGTATTTT
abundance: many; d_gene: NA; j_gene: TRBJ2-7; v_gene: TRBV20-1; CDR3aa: CSARIFGGYEQYF; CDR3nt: TGCAGTGCTAGGATTTTCGGGGGCTACGAGCAGTACTTC
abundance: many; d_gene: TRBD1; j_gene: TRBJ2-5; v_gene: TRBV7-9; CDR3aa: CASSTDRVGRETQYF; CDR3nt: TGTGCCAGCAGCACGGACAGGGTAGGCCGGGAGACCCAGTACTTC
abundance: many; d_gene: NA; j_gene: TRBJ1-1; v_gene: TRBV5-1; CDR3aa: CASSPGSAGALEAFF; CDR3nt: TGCGCCAGCAGCCCGGGTTCAGCCGGGGCTCTTGAAGCTTTCTTT
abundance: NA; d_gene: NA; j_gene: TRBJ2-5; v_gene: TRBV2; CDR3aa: CASSAGQPSETQYF; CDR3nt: TGTGCCAGCAGTGCGGGGCAGCCCTCCGAGACCCAGTACTTC
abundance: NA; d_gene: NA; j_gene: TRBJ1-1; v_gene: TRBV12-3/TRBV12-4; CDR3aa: CASSFEPSKEAFF; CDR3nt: TGTGCCAGCAGTTTTGAACCATCGAAGGAAGCTTTCTTT
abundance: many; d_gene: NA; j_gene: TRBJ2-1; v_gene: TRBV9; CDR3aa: CASGAAYNEQFF; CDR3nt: TGTGCCAGCGGTGCGGCCTACAATGAGCAGTTCTTC
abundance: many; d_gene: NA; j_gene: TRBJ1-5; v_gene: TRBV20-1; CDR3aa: CSALSQGNRSPQHF; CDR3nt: TGCAGTGCTCTCTCTCAGGGGAACCGATCGCCCCAGCATTTT
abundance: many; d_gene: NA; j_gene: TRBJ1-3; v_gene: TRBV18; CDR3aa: CASSLKGRTGNTIYF; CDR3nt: TGTGCCAGCTCACTGAAAGGACGGACTGGAAACACCATATATTTT
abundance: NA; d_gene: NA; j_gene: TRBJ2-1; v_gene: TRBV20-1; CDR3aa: CSARRSTDPFF; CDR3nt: TGCAGTGCTAGAAGATCGACAGATCCGTTCTTC
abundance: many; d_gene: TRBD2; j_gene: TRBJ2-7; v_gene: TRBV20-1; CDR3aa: CSARLAGSDEQYF; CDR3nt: TGCAGTGCTCGACTAGCGGGAAGTGACGAGCAGTACTTC